Below are 30 T cell receptor beta chains sequenced from a single sample in a study of blood T cell repertoires in COVID-19. Assay used: immunoSEQ multiplex PCR; TCRdb lists only in-frame clones, some missing. Of under 200,000 clones listed, 82% were seen once; the top ten hold under 6.5%. Material: PBMCs or T cells enriched from blood (not recorded which). Receptor source: a woman in her sixties or seventies with acute COVID-19.

The chain carries TRBV28 and TRBJ1-5; possibly TRBD1 for D (6 bases). Germline V lookup: CDR1 MDHEN, CDR2 SYDVKM. This CDR3 is built from 14 residues. V was pared by 5 bases and J by 0 bases, with 8 bases between. The CDR3: CASSRTVSNQPQHF. DNA for the CDR3: TGTGCCAGCAGTCGGACAGTTAGCAATCAGCCCCAGCATTTT. The variable domain in full, with the rest retrieved from reference TRBV28 and TRBJ1-5, is DVKVTQSSRYLVKRTGEKVFLECVQDMDHENMFWYRQDPGLGLRLIYFSYDVKMKEKGDIPEGYSVSREKKERFSLILESASTNQTSMYLCASSRTVSNQPQHFGDGTRLSIL.

This clone has only a few counts. The CDR3 nucleotides are TGTGCCAGCAGACAAACAGGGGACGCCACTGAAGCTTTCTTT. This gives the protein CASRQTGDATEAFF. The V call is TRBV6-6, the J call TRBJ1-1; 7 bases agree with TRBD1. Trimming removed 6 bases from V and 4 bases from J; junction bases left unmatched: 8. The CDR3 is made up of 14 amino acids. The germline CDR1 and CDR2 sequences are MNHNY and SVGAGI (reference sequence).

The V call is TRBV5-4, the J call TRBJ1-2; 11 bases agree with TRBD1. In germline, CDR1 is SGHNT, CDR2 YYREEE (reference sequence). V lost 4 bases and J lost 7; bases outside the gene matches: 6. This CDR3 region has 14 residues. The DNA of the CDR3 is TGTGCCAGCAGCGGAGGACAGGGGGCGTTTGGCTACACCTTC. Its protein is CASSGGQGAFGYTF.

A word on this clone: This sequence may be a read error, since a much larger clone differs from it by one base. The rearrangement uses TRBV10-3 and TRBJ2-1; D ambiguous. This CDR3 contains 12 residues. The V gene's germline CDR1 is ENHRY and CDR2 SYGVKD. CDR3 sequence (DNA): TGTGCCATCGGCCGGGTCAACAATAAGCAGTTCTTC. The encoded protein is CAIGRVNNKQFF.

Written as DNA, the CDR3 is TGTGCCAGCAGCGTAGCCGGGCAGGGTAGCATGGATACGCAGTATTTT. Its translation: CASSVAGQGSMDTQYF. V is TRBV9 and J is TRBJ2-3; tentatively, D is TRBD1 (5 bases). Trimming took off 0 bases at V and 6 bases at J, with 17 bases between the two ends. The V gene's germline CDR1 is SGDLS and CDR2 YYNGEE. This CDR3 has 16 residues.

The rearrangement uses TRBV9 and TRBJ1-4; D gene uncertain. V lost 7 bases and J 6 bases, leaving 13 bases between the germline ends. Looked up from germline, CDR1 is SGDLS and CDR2 is YYNGEE. The CDR3 consists of 13 residues. In DNA form, the CDR3 reads TGTGCCAGCGGCGGAGGGCGGGATGAAAAACTGTTTTTT. Translated: CASGGGRDEKLFF.

V and J are TRBV16 and TRBJ2-7, with D possibly TRBD2 on 6 matching bases. CDR1 is KGHSY, CDR2 FQNENV, per germline. V was trimmed by 3 bases and J by 3 bases, leaving 15 bases between them. This CDR3 comprises 15 residues. CDR3 protein: CASSQGRTTDYEQYV. Here the CDR3 DNA reads TGTGCCAGCAGCCAGGGCAGGACTACCGACTACGAGCAGTACGTC.

The chain employs TRBV19 and TRBJ1-1, with D possibly being TRBD1 (5 bases). V was pared by 6 bases and J by 3 bases, with 11 bases between. Germline assignment: CDR1 LNHDA and CDR2 SQIVND (reference sequence). This CDR3 comprises 13 residues. The CDR3 coding sequence is TGTGCCAGTAGCAGACAGTTTGACACTGAAGCTTTCTTT. This gives the protein CASSRQFDTEAFF. The full variable domain, completed using reference TRBV19 and TRBJ1-1, is DGGITQSPKYLFRKEGQNVTLSCEQNLNHDAMYWYRQDPGQGLRLIYYSQIVNDFQKGDIAEGYSVSREKKESFPLTVTSAQKNPTAFYLCASSRQFDTEAFFGQGTRLTVV.

The chain recombines TRBV4-3 with TRBJ2-3; the match to TRBD2 covers 9 bases. This CDR3 is built from 17 residues. Germline CDR1 reads LGHNA; CDR2 reads YSLEER. The J segment lost 6 bases and the V segment lost 0 bases, leaving 10 bases of the junction unmatched. The CDR3 is CASSQDLQRGVRDTQYF. For the CDR3, the DNA is TGCGCCAGCAGCCAAGACCTCCAGCGGGGGGTCCGGGATACGCAGTATTTT.

In its sample, this clone was seen a few times. This sequence joins TRBV6-5 and TRBJ1-5; D remains unclear. Germline CDR1 MNHEY, CDR2 SVGAGI. V was clipped by 2 bases and J by 1 base, with 9 bases between them. The length of the CDR3 is 15 residues. Written as DNA, the CDR3 is TGTGCCAGCAGTTACGAGGTTGGGAGCAATCAGCCCCAGCATTTT. This gives the protein CASSYEVGSNQPQHF.

This clone has only a few counts. V is TRBV9 and J is TRBJ1-2; the match to TRBD1 covers 8 bases. Per the germline V gene, CDR1 is SGDLS and CDR2 is YYNGEE. The CDR3 length is 17 residues. J was trimmed by 0 bases and V by 4 bases; bases with no gene match: 11. This CDR3 is CASSPQGQGAPNYGYTF. The CDR3 coding sequence is TGTGCCAGCAGCCCCCAAGGACAGGGCGCTCCTAACTATGGCTACACCTTC.

The gene calls are TRBV2 and TRBJ1-6, with 7 nucleotides matching TRBD1. Germline trimming cut 6 bases from V and 5 bases from J; bases unmatched to any gene: 10. This CDR3 spans 16 amino acids. Germline V gene lookup returns CDR1 SNHLY and CDR2 FYNNEI. Written as DNA, the CDR3 is TGTGCCAGCAGCCAACAGGGGCCTCGGAATAATTCACCCCTCCACTTT. This translates into CASSQQGPRNNSPLHF.

The gene calls are TRBV4-1 and TRBJ1-6, with D unresolved. The V gene lost 4 bases and the J gene lost 11 bases, with 12 bases spanning the gap. CDR3 length: 13 residues. CDR1 and CDR2 (germline): MGHRA, YSYEKL. The CDR3 coding sequence is TGCGCCAGCAGCCCCCCAGGTTCCCCACCCCTCCACTTT. This codes for CASSPPGSPPLHF.

This chain joins TRBV7-8 and TRBJ2-2; TRBD1 matches at 8 bases. This CDR3 is built from 18 residues. Germline V gene lookup returns CDR1 SGHVS and CDR2 FQNEAQ. The V and J ends lost 1 base and 2 bases, in that order; junction bases with no gene match: 9. The CDR3 region has the DNA TGTGCCAGCAGCTTAGAACGACAGGGGTGGACAAACACCGGGGAGCTGTTTTTT. Residues: CASSLERQGWTNTGELFF.

The CDR3 reads CSVTGGADYGYTF. In DNA, the CDR3 is TGCAGCGTAACAGGGGGCGCCGACTATGGCTACACCTTC. This rearrangement joins TRBV29-1 to TRBJ1-2; 9 positions agree with TRBD1. The V and J ends lost 6 bases and 3 bases, in that order; junction bases with no gene match: 5. Germline V gene lookup returns CDR1 SQVTM and CDR2 ANQGSEA. The CDR3 is made up of 13 amino acids.

The count of this clone is one. The chain joins TRBV28 to TRBJ2-7, with D possibly TRBD1 on 5 matching bases. This CDR3 spans 13 amino acids. The V gene lost 3 bases and the J gene lost 6 bases, with 12 bases spanning the gap. Looked up from germline, CDR1 is MDHEN and CDR2 is SYDVKM. The CDR3 coding sequence is TGTGCCAGCAGTTTGAGGCAGGGTGGCGAGCAGTACGTC. It yields the protein CASSLRQGGEQYV.

The CDR3 region has the DNA TGTGCCAGCAGTTATCTCTCGGGACAGGGTCACGAGCAGTACGTC. Translation gives CASSYLSGQGHEQYV. The chain carries TRBV6-6 and TRBJ2-7, with 9 bases fitting TRBD1. The CDR3 extends over 15 amino acids. The trim removed 3 bases at V and 5 bases at J, leaving 8 bases unmatched. Germline V gene sequence: CDR1 MNHNY, CDR2 SVGAGI (reference sequence).

The chain is built from TRBV7-2 and TRBJ1-2; D might be TRBD1 (6 bases). Trimming took off 5 bases at V and 4 bases at J, with 17 bases between the two ends. There are 15 residues in the CDR3. Germline CDR1 SGHTA, CDR2 FQGNSA. CDR3: CASSVRTASTYGYTF. CDR3 nucleotide sequence: TGTGCCAGCAGCGTTAGGACAGCCTCTACCTATGGCTACACCTTC.

The rearrangement links TRBV18 to TRBJ1-1; unclear D gene. From germline, CDR1 is KGHSH and CDR2 LQKENI. Trimming stripped 2 bases from V and 0 bases from J, with 7 bases between. CDR3 length: 14 amino acids. CDR3 protein: CASSPGPLNTEAFF. Here the CDR3 DNA reads TGTGCCAGCTCACCAGGGCCGCTGAACACTGAAGCTTTCTTT. Full variable domain (rest looked up from reference TRBV18 and TRBJ1-1): NAGVMQNPRHLVRRRGQEARLRCSPMKGHSHVYWYRQLPEEGLKFMVYLQKENIIDESGMPKERFSAEFPKEGPSILRIQQVVRGDSAAYFCASSPGPLNTEAFFGQGTRLTVV.

V is TRBV27 and J is TRBJ2-2, with 9 positions matching TRBD2. Per the germline V gene, CDR1 is MNHEY and CDR2 is SMNVEV (reference sequence). CDR3 length: 14 amino acids. After removal of 7 bases from V and 5 bases from J, the junction contained 5 bases not matched to a gene. The CDR3 protein is CASTAGGRTGELFF. CDR3 sequence (DNA): TGTGCCAGCACGGCGGGGGGGAGGACCGGGGAGCTGTTTTTT.

The chain links TRBV6-5 to TRBJ2-2, with TRBD2 as a possible D gene (5 bases). Germline V gives CDR1 MNHEY, CDR2 SVGAGI. The germline V and J ends were trimmed by 8 bases and 1 base, with 8 bases remaining between them. This CDR3 spans 13 amino acids. This chain's CDR3 is CASGSGNTGELFF. CDR3 in DNA: TGTGCCAGCGGAAGCGGGAACACCGGGGAGCTGTTTTTT.

J is TRBJ2-5 and V is TRBV24-1, with TRBD2 identical over 7 bases. Germline V gene lookup returns CDR1 KGHDR and CDR2 SFDVKD. Trimming took 2 bases from V and 1 from J; bases not matched to a gene: 12. The CDR3 has 18 amino acids. The CDR3 loop reads CATSDSSPLAGPQETQYF. The CDR3 bases are TGTGCCACCAGTGATTCGAGCCCATTAGCGGGCCCCCAAGAGACCCAGTACTTC.

This clone has a handful of counts. The rearrangement joins TRBV14 to TRBJ1-6; the D gene is possibly TRBD1 (6 bases). With 4 bases removed from V and 9 bases from J, the gap between germline ends came to 19 bases. This CDR3 spans 16 amino acids. CDR1 is SGHDN, CDR2 FVKESK, per germline. The CDR3, as DNA: TGTGCCAGCAGCCCCTCCCTAGCGGGGGCAGGTTCACCCCTCCACTTT. It is translated as CASSPSLAGAGSPLHF.

V is TRBV7-2 and J is TRBJ1-4; D perhaps matches TRBD1 (6 bases). Germline V gene sequence: CDR1 SGHTA, CDR2 FQGNSA. The CDR3 consists of 14 residues. Trimming left V 6 bases short and J 4 bases short, with 12 bases between. The CDR3 is CASSPTGVNEKLFF. The DNA for the CDR3 is TGTGCCAGCAGTCCGACAGGCGTTAATGAAAAACTGTTTTTT. The full variable domain, in which reference TRBV7-2 and TRBJ1-4 provide the parts outside the CDR3, is GAGVSQSPSNKVTEKGKDVELRCDPISGHTALYWYRQSLGQGLEFLIYFQGNSAPDKSGLPSDRFSAERTGGSVSTLTIQRTQQEDSAVYLCASSPTGVNEKLFFGSGTQLSVL.

A single count supports this clone. The chain is built from TRBV28 and TRBJ2-1; no clear D. Germline values: CDR1 MDHEN, CDR2 SYDVKM. Trimming took off 3 bases at V and 6 bases at J, with 3 bases between the two ends. This CDR3 is 11 amino acids long. The CDR3 DNA is TGTGCCAGCAGTTTTATCAATGAGCAGTTCTTC. Encoded protein: CASSFINEQFF. The full variable domain, completed using reference TRBV28 and TRBJ2-1, is DVKVTQSSRYLVKRTGEKVFLECVQDMDHENMFWYRQDPGLGLRLIYFSYDVKMKEKGDIPEGYSVSREKKERFSLILESASTNQTSMYLCASSFINEQFFGPGTRLTVL.

This clone was recorded once. The chain has TRBV30 and TRBJ1-2; D gene uncertain. The V gene's germline CDR1 is GTSNPN and CDR2 SVGIG (reference sequence). With 4 bases removed from V and 6 bases from J, the gap between germline ends came to 18 bases. The CDR3 covers 14 residues. The CDR3 sequence: CAWTAEPGGNGYTF. Written as DNA, the CDR3 is TGTGCCTGGACCGCGGAACCGGGAGGCAATGGCTACACCTTC.

V is TRBV6-4 and J is TRBJ2-3; 7 bases agree with TRBD2. V shed 3 bases and J 3 bases; nucleotides not matched to a gene: 3. The CDR3 covers 14 residues. The germline V gene has CDR1 MRHNA and CDR2 SNTAGT. The CDR3 DNA reads as TGTGCCAGCAGTGAGGGGGGGGGAACAGATACGCAGTATTTT. Protein sequence: CASSEGGGTDTQYF.

The V gene is TRBV7-6, the J gene TRBJ2-3; the D gene is possibly TRBD2 (5 bases). Germline CDR1 is SGHVS and CDR2 is FNYEAQ. The length of the CDR3 is 16 residues. V gave up 5 bases and J gave up 2 bases, with 17 bases separating them. CDR3 DNA sequence: TGTGCCAGCAGCCGCTCTGGTATTAGCGACACAGATACGCAGTATTTT. Its protein is CASSRSGISDTDTQYF. The full variable domain, rest sourced from reference TRBV7-6 and TRBJ2-3, is GAGVSQSPRYKVTKRGQDVALRCDPISGHVSLYWYRQALGQGPEFLTYFNYEAQQDKSGLPNDRFSAERPEGSISTLTIQRTEQRDSAMYRCASSRSGISDTDTQYFGPGTRLTVL.

The rearrangement uses TRBV5-1 and TRBJ1-1; 9 bases match TRBD1. V lost 2 bases and J lost 5; bases outside the gene matches: 7. The length of the CDR3 is 15 residues. Germline lookup yields CDR1 SGHRS and CDR2 YFSETQ. This chain's CDR3 is CASSLNPTGGTEAFF. The CDR3 nucleotides read TGCGCCAGCAGCTTAAATCCGACAGGGGGAACTGAAGCTTTCTTT.

This chain connects TRBV5-4 to TRBJ2-2, with 13 positions matching TRBD2. This CDR3 has 16 residues. Trimming took 4 bases from V and 10 from J; bases not matched to a gene: 10. Germline V gene data show CDR1 as SGHNT and CDR2 as YYREEE (reference sequence). In DNA form, the CDR3 reads TGTGCCAGCAGCACCGGGACTAGCGGGATCTGGATGGAGCTGTTTTTT. Its translation: CASSTGTSGIWMELFF.